This T cell receptor (beta chain) was identified in a study of identical twins. It was template switching that added a universal primer site, and there were unique molecular identifiers on the cDNA. MiXCR was run by TCRdb on the 5' RACE reads, yielding one entry per CDR3 protein. Of roughly 290,000 distinct CDR3 sequences in the sample, just under 9.5% were seen once. This clonotype came up many times. Its antigen is not identified. Study-wide results and caveats: Zero-insertion results could be subject to partial confounding by invariant MAIT and iNKT cells. Out-of-frame TCR alpha sharing in monozygotic twins exceeded recombination model predictions.

The length of the CDR3 is 14 residues. V was pared by 4 bases and J by 9 bases, with 14 bases between. Germline V gives CDR1 KGHDR, CDR2 SFDVKD. These data were likewise used in another study, on yellow fever vaccine responses in identical twins.

The sequence was collected from a young woman in good health. The chain uses TRBV24-1 and TRBJ2-2; D remains unclear. The specimen sequenced was CD8+ T cells sorted from blood. Written as DNA, the CDR3 is TGTGCCACCAGTGACAAGGCCCTATACCGGGAGCTGTTTTTT. Its translation: CATSDKALYRELFF.